The sample holds many counts of the clone carrying this T cell receptor beta chain. Its antigen is undetermined. The CDR3 is 15 residues long. Germline trimming cut 8 bases from V and 1 base from J; bases unmatched to any gene: 8. Looked up from germline, CDR1 is MNHNS and CDR2 is SASEGT. These data come from a study of regulatory T cells in long-lasting Graves disease. General study results and limits: Those with persistent Graves' had less TCR diversity than newly diagnosed patients.

iRepertoire HTBI primers and Arm-PCR of CDR3 regions built TCR beta libraries. TCRdb passed the multiplex PCR reads through MiXCR, listing each CDR3 protein once. The sample has a few hundred thousand distinct CDR3 sequences, roughly 12% seen once. Time point of the sample: newly diagnosed GD, antithyroid drugs for less than 3 months. TCR sequences were obtained from RNA taken from PBMCs. Patients of an endocrinology department in Xi'an, China, were included. These data are also associated with another study on T cells in Graves' hyperthyroidism and ophthalmopathy. That report adds: Ophthalmopathy was told apart from stable hyperthyroidism by a 13 V-J model.

Sequencing used peripheral blood mononuclear cells (PBMCs), obtained at new diagnosis, from a patient treated with antithyroid drugs. This chain links TRBV6-1 with TRBJ2-1, with 7 bases aligning to TRBD2. The receptor was derived from a woman between 18 and 30 years old with Graves disease. The CDR3 DNA follows: TGTGCCAGCGGTACGGGGGGTAGGTCCTACAATGAGCAGTTCTTC. As protein: CASGTGGRSYNEQFF.